These 31 T cell receptor beta chains were sequenced from one sample in a study of a mutant IDH1 vaccine in newly diagnosed glioma. Time point defined: baseline, week 1 (first vaccination visit). Treatment noted: pre-vaccination baseline after standard-of-care therapy. Using immunoSEQ multiplex PCR, the repertoire was profiled, and TCRdb retains in-frame clones only, with some absent. The table lists about 98,000 clones, 80% to 90% of them singletons, with under 0.7% in the top ten. The sequences come from PBMCs, collected from a glioma patient treated with radiotherapy, temozolomide or both. Receptors were obtained from a woman between 45 and 65 years old with glioma.

In DNA form, the CDR3 reads TGTGCCAGCAGCGGTAGCGGGAGGCCTGCCTACGAGCAGTACTTC. Its protein is CASSGSGRPAYEQYF. This rearrangement joins TRBV9 to TRBJ2-7, with 10 nucleotides matching TRBD2. Germline loops: CDR1 SGDLS, CDR2 YYNGEE. The CDR3 loop spans 15 amino acids. J lost 2 bases, V lost 3 bases, and 5 bases had no gene match.

The chain carries TRBV25-1 and TRBJ2-2; D remains ambiguous. CDR1 is MGHDK, CDR2 SYGVNS, per germline. There are 15 residues in the CDR3. V dropped 7 bases and J dropped 2 bases, with 14 bases sitting between them. Here the CDR3 DNA reads TGTGCCAGCACTCCTCATGAGACTAACACCGGGGAGCTGTTTTTT. It yields the protein CASTPHETNTGELFF. The variable domain in full, completed from reference TRBV25-1 and TRBJ2-2, reads EADIYQTPRYLVIGTGKKITLECSQTMGHDKMYWYQQDPGMELHLIHYSYGVNSTEKGDLSSESTVSRIRTEHFPLTLESARPSHTSQYLCASTPHETNTGELFFGEGSRLTVL.

This chain connects TRBV30 to TRBJ2-7, with 11 bases lining up with TRBD1. The CDR3 contains 13 residues. Germline V gene lookup returns CDR1 GTSNPN and CDR2 SVGIG (reference sequence). With V trimmed by 5 bases and J by 0 bases, 0 bases remained unmatched. The CDR3 region has the DNA TGTGCCTGGGGGACAGGGGGCTCCTACGAGCAGTACTTC. It yields the protein CAWGTGGSYEQYF.

The CDR3 protein is CSVGTGGLETQYF. The CDR3 DNA is TGCAGCGTTGGGACAGGGGGCCTGGAGACCCAGTACTTC. The chain combines TRBV29-1 with TRBJ2-5, with 11 bases fitting TRBD1. This CDR3 spans 13 amino acids. The ends lost 4 bases at V and 5 bases at J; junction bases unmatched: 3. Germline-derived CDR1 and CDR2 are SQVTM and ANQGSEA.

The chain couples TRBV27 to TRBJ2-1; TRBD2 matches at 15 bases. Germline V gene lookup returns CDR1 MNHEY and CDR2 SMNVEV (reference sequence). CDR3 length: 15 amino acids. V was pared by 6 bases and J by 9 bases, with 6 bases of the junction left unmatched. CDR3 DNA: TGTGCCAGCAGCCTCGGACTAGCGGGAGGGCCTGAGCAGTTCTTC. Translating gives CASSLGLAGGPEQFF.

The J gene is TRBJ2-1, the V gene TRBV6-5; TRBD2 matches 7 bases. The germline gives CDR1 MNHEY, CDR2 SVGAGI. The CDR3 runs to 15 residues. V shed 2 bases and J 0 bases; nucleotides not matched to a gene: 1. The CDR3 coding sequence is TGTGCCAGCAGTTACGGCGGGAGCTCCTACAATGAGCAGTTCTTC. Amino acid sequence: CASSYGGSSYNEQFF.

The V call is TRBV30, the J call TRBJ1-5, with D possibly being TRBD1 (6 bases). From germline, CDR1 is GTSNPN and CDR2 SVGIG (reference sequence). The CDR3 is made up of 16 amino acids. V was pared by 0 bases and J by 7 bases, with 19 bases between. The CDR3 DNA is TGTGCCTGGAGTGTATCCCCGGGGGGGCCCCTACAGCCCCAGCATTTT. Its translation is CAWSVSPGGPLQPQHF.

This chain joins TRBV6-6 and TRBJ1-3; TRBD1 matches at 9 bases. This CDR3 comprises 16 residues. V dropped 5 bases and J dropped 0; count of bases not matched to a gene: 5. The germline gives CDR1 MNHNY, CDR2 SVGAGI (reference sequence). CDR3 loop: CASSLGTGSSGNTIYF. Here the CDR3 DNA reads TGTGCCAGCAGTCTGGGGACAGGGAGCTCTGGAAACACCATATATTTT.

V usage is TRBV7-8 and J usage is TRBJ2-6; D is ambiguous. Germline-derived CDR1 and CDR2 are SGHVS and FQNEAQ. This CDR3 has 19 residues. The V end lost 5 bases, the J end lost 0 bases, and 20 bases lay between the germline ends. The CDR3 reads CASSPGPPFESSGANVLTF. For the CDR3, the DNA is TGTGCCAGCAGCCCCGGACCGCCGTTCGAGAGCTCTGGGGCCAACGTCCTGACTTTC.

This rearrangement joins TRBV29-1 to TRBJ2-1; D is unresolved. The germline V gene encodes CDR1 SQVTM and CDR2 ANQGSEA. The CDR3 is 13 residues long. Deletions cut 0 bases from V and 8 bases from J, with 11 bases between. As DNA, the CDR3 is TGCAGCGTTGAAGAAGCCCTCCACGATGAGCAGTTCTTC. Its translation: CSVEEALHDEQFF.

The chain joins TRBV12-5 to TRBJ2-7, with D possibly TRBD1 on 6 matching bases. V lost 1 base and J 3 bases, leaving 16 bases between the germline ends. Germline-derived CDR1 and CDR2 are LGHNT and FRNRAP. This CDR3 region has 16 residues. The CDR3 sequence: CASGLALGKGDYEQYF. The CDR3, as DNA: TGTGCTAGTGGTTTGGCCCTGGGTAAGGGGGACTACGAGCAGTACTTC.

This chain joins TRBV28 and TRBJ2-1; TRBD2 aligns across 8 bases. V shed 2 bases, J shed 2 bases, and the junction held 5 bases outside the gene matches. The CDR3 totals 16 residues. Per the germline V gene, CDR1 is MDHEN and CDR2 is SYDVKM. Written as DNA, the CDR3 is TGTGCCAGCAGTTTACTAGGGACTAGAACCTACAATGAGCAGTTCTTC. Translating it yields CASSLLGTRTYNEQFF.

The chain recombines TRBV2 with TRBJ2-3; D is uncertain. Germline V lookup: CDR1 SNHLY, CDR2 FYNNEI. The CDR3 has 14 residues. Trimming shortened V by 5 bases and J by 2 bases, and 11 bases separated the two germline ends. The CDR3 region is CASSFQPLTDTQYF. The CDR3 DNA sequence: TGTGCCAGCAGTTTCCAACCCCTCACAGATACGCAGTATTTT. Drawing the rest from reference TRBV2 and TRBJ2-3, the complete variable domain is EPEVTQTPSHQVTQMGQEVILRCVPISNHLYFYWYRQILGQKVEFLVSFYNNEISEKSEIFDDQFSVERPDGSNFTLKIRSTKLEDSAMYFCASSFQPLTDTQYFGPGTRLTVL.

Of note for this clone: The junction does not match germline at one end; this may be a read error. The rearrangement uses TRBV10-3 and TRBJ2-1; a weak D match, TRBD1 (5 bases). The CDR3 runs to 13 residues. Germline V gene lookup returns CDR1 ENHRY and CDR2 SYGVKD. For the CDR3, the DNA is TGTGCCACGACAGTTTTTCCTATCAACGGCTTGATCTTC. It is translated as CATTVFPINGLIF.

The chain carries TRBV28 and TRBJ2-5; 7 positions match TRBD2. V dropped 10 bases and J dropped 5; count of bases not matched to a gene: 19. Per the germline V gene, CDR1 is MDHEN and CDR2 is SYDVKM. This CDR3 has 16 amino acids. CDR3: CATESPGGSSLETQYF. CDR3 bases: TGTGCCACCGAATCCCCTGGCGGGAGTTCATTGGAGACCCAGTACTTC. Using reference TRBV28 and TRBJ2-5 for the parts outside the CDR3, the full variable domain is DVKVTQSSRYLVKRTGEKVFLECVQDMDHENMFWYRQDPGLGLRLIYFSYDVKMKEKGDIPEGYSVSREKKERFSLILESASTNQTSMYLCATESPGGSSLETQYFGPGTRLLVL.

V is TRBV7-2 and J is TRBJ2-7, with TRBD2 matching over 10 bases. J was trimmed by 1 base and V by 4 bases; bases with no gene match: 4. This CDR3 is 15 amino acids long. Germline assignment: CDR1 SGHTA and CDR2 FQGNSA. The CDR3 DNA reads as TGTGCCAGCAGCTCGACTAGCGGGCCGTCCTACGAGCAGTACTTC. This encodes CASSSTSGPSYEQYF.

This clone has a single count. V and J are TRBV5-4 and TRBJ2-5; TRBD2 is a possible D gene (5 bases). Germline V gene sequence: CDR1 SGHNT, CDR2 YYREEE (reference sequence). The CDR3 extends over 13 amino acids. Trimming removed 4 bases from V and 9 bases from J, with 16 bases in between. The CDR3 nucleotides are TGTGCCAGCAGCAGGACGGACTGGCGGGCCCAGTACTTC. The encoded protein is CASSRTDWRAQYF.

V and J are TRBV6-5 and TRBJ2-7, with D possibly being TRBD2 (6 bases). CDR1 is MNHEY and CDR2 is SVGAGI in the germline V gene. The CDR3 is made up of 14 amino acids. With 6 bases removed from V and 2 bases from J, the gap between germline ends came to 14 bases. In DNA, the CDR3 is TGTGCCAGCAGCTCCGGGGAGGTGGCCTACGAGCAGTACTTC. This sequence encodes CASSSGEVAYEQYF.

The chain carries TRBV29-1 and TRBJ2-5, with D perhaps matching TRBD1 (6 bases). The end of the DNA fits TRBJ2-7 better, so the J call may be wrong. CDR1 is SQVTM and CDR2 is ANQGSEA in the germline V gene. CDR3 length: 13 residues. This chain's CDR3 is CSVEGDTSYEQYF. CDR3 DNA sequence: TGCAGCGTTGAGGGGGACACCTCCTACGAGCAGTACTTC.

V is TRBV30 and J is TRBJ1-5; maybe TRBD1 (6 bases). V lost 1 base and J 6 bases, leaving 10 bases between the germline ends. Looked up from germline, CDR1 is GTSNPN and CDR2 is SVGIG (reference sequence). The CDR3 length is 13 residues. CDR3 amino acids: CAWSAGETQPQHF. The CDR3 DNA reads as TGTGCCTGGAGTGCAGGGGAAACTCAGCCCCAGCATTTT.

On this clone itself: Other DNA variants within this sample encode the same CDR3. The chain employs TRBV11-3 and TRBJ2-1, with 8 positions matching TRBD2. CDR1 and CDR2 (germline): SGHNT, YENEEA. V trimming: 1 base; J trimming: 4 bases; junction bases outside the gene matches: 0. The CDR3 runs to 14 residues. As DNA, the CDR3 is TGTGCCAGCAGCTTAGCGGGAGGGTACAATGAGCAGTTCTTC. Protein product: CASSLAGGYNEQFF.

This clone was found once. CDR3 in amino acids: CASSKGLAAPYEQYF. The CDR3 DNA follows: TGTGCCAGTAGTAAAGGGCTAGCGGCACCCTACGAGCAGTACTTC. The chain employs TRBV19 and TRBJ2-7; TRBD2 aligns across 7 bases. The CDR3 totals 15 residues. J lost 2 bases, V lost 4 bases, and 8 bases had no gene match. The germline CDR1 and CDR2 sequences are LNHDA and SQIVND (reference sequence).

V and J are TRBV6-1 and TRBJ1-1; D gene ambiguous. Trimming left V 1 base short and J 0 bases short, with 3 bases between. The CDR3 length is 13 residues. CDR1 is MNHNS and CDR2 is SASEGT in the germline V gene. CDR3 in DNA: TGTGCCAGCAGTGAAGTTATGAACACTGAAGCTTTCTTT. As protein: CASSEVMNTEAFF.

The chain employs TRBV9 and TRBJ2-7; 8 bases line up with TRBD2. Germline trimming cut 5 bases from V and 0 bases from J; bases unmatched to any gene: 10. The CDR3 sequence is 16 residues long. The germline V gene has CDR1 SGDLS and CDR2 YYNGEE. In DNA, the CDR3 is TGTGCCAGCAGTGTCAACCCGGGAGGGGCCTCCTACGAGCAGTACTTC. The encoded protein is CASSVNPGGASYEQYF.

The J gene is TRBJ2-2, the V gene TRBV5-4, with D unclear. The V and J ends lost 4 bases and 4 bases respectively, with 14 bases between them. Germline values: CDR1 SGHNT, CDR2 YYREEE (reference sequence). The CDR3 runs 15 residues. This CDR3 reads CASSPTEPGTGELFF. The CDR3 nucleotides read TGTGCCAGCAGCCCAACCGAACCGGGCACCGGGGAGCTGTTTTTT.

V and J are TRBV6-5 and TRBJ1-3, with D maybe TRBD1 (5 bases). Between the trimmed V and J ends, which lost 4 bases and 4 bases, there was a span of 14 bases. Germline loops: CDR1 MNHEY, CDR2 SVGAGI. The CDR3 spans 15 residues. CDR3 region: CASSSSAGLGNTIYF. The DNA for the CDR3 is TGTGCCAGCAGTTCCTCGGCAGGGCTAGGAAACACCATATATTTT.

V is TRBV19 and J is TRBJ2-3; the D is unclear. The CDR3 is made up of 14 amino acids. V was clipped by 5 bases and J by 1 base, with 10 bases between them. Germline V gives CDR1 LNHDA, CDR2 SQIVND (reference sequence). Here the CDR3 DNA reads TGTGCCAGTAGTCTACCTCTTGGCACAGATACGCAGTATTTT. It codes for CASSLPLGTDTQYF.

The J gene is TRBJ1-4, the V gene TRBV27; D is undetermined. V lost 7 bases to trimming and J lost 0 bases, with 12 bases between them. The CDR3 runs 15 residues. CDR1 is MNHEY, CDR2 SMNVEV, per germline (reference sequence). The CDR3 protein is CASKALSPTNEKLFF. CDR3 sequence (DNA): TGTGCCAGCAAAGCTCTCTCCCCAACTAATGAAAAACTGTTTTTT.

This clone was recorded once. This sequence joins TRBV29-1 and TRBJ2-7, with 8 bases lining up with TRBD1. The CDR3 covers 14 residues. V shed 4 bases and J 0 bases; nucleotides not matched to a gene: 5. Per the germline V gene, CDR1 is SQVTM and CDR2 is ANQGSEA. The CDR3 region is CSVAPRGLSYEQYF. The DNA of the CDR3 is TGCAGCGTTGCCCCCAGGGGGCTCTCCTACGAGCAGTACTTC.

The chain combines TRBV5-1 with TRBJ1-2, with a tentative D call TRBD1 (5 bases). Trimming pared 3 bases from V and 4 bases from J, leaving 25 bases between. Germline V gene data show CDR1 as SGHRS and CDR2 as YFSETQ. The CDR3 has 18 residues. CDR3 in DNA: TGCGCCAGCAGCTCCATTGTGGGGATCCGGGACGGTCTCTATGGCTACACCTTC. Protein sequence: CASSSIVGIRDGLYGYTF.

The gene calls are TRBV7-9 and TRBJ2-4, with D possibly being TRBD1 (6 bases). This CDR3 has 16 amino acids. CDR1 and CDR2 (germline): SEHNR, FQNEAQ (reference sequence). Trimming removed 1 base at V and 3 bases at J, with 13 bases between. The DNA for the CDR3 is TGTGCCAGCAGCTTAGACAGGGATCAGCACAAAAACATTCAGTACTTC. Protein: CASSLDRDQHKNIQYF.